This T cell receptor beta chain derives from a study of T cell repertoires and HLA-DP antigens. In the study overall: Pre-culture CD4+ samples used about 1,100 ng DNA versus around 220 ng for CD137+CD4+ sorts.

Comment on this clone: Its matching antigen is unknown.

Trimming cost V 4 bases and J 4 bases; bases outside gene matches: 6. This CDR3 contains 17 residues. Germline values: CDR1 MNHNS, CDR2 SASEGT. Primers targeted 54 TRBV and 13 TRBJ segments. The protocol was immunoSEQ multiplex PCR, while the TCRdb copy is restricted to in-frame clones and leaves out a portion. Of approximately 73,000 clones listed, around three quarters are singletons. The chain combines TRBV6-1 with TRBJ1-6, with 11 bases that match TRBD1. The sequenced sample consisted of CD4+ T cells from PBMCs. The clonotype originates from a man aged 55 to 69 in good health and CMV-seronegative. The CDR3 region is CASSAGTGGAYNSPLHF. CDR3 DNA: TGTGCCAGCAGTGCCGGGACAGGGGGAGCTTATAATTCACCCCTCCACTTT.